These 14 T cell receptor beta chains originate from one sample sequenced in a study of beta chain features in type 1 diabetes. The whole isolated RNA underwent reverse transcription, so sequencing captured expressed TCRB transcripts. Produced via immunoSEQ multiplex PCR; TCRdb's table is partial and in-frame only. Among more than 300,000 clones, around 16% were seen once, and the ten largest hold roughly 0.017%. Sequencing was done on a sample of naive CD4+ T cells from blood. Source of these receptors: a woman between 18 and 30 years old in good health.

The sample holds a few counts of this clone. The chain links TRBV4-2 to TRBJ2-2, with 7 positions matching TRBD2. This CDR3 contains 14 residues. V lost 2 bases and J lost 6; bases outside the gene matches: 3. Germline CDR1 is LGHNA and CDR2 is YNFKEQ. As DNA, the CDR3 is TGTGCCAGCAGCCAACTCGGACTAGCCGGGGAGCTGTTTTTT. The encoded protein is CASSQLGLAGELFF.

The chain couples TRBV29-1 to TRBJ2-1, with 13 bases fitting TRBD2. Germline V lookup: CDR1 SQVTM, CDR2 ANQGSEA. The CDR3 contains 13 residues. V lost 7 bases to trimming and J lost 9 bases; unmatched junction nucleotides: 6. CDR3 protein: CSAGLAGVGEQFF. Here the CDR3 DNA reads TGCAGCGCTGGACTAGCGGGAGTGGGTGAGCAGTTCTTC.

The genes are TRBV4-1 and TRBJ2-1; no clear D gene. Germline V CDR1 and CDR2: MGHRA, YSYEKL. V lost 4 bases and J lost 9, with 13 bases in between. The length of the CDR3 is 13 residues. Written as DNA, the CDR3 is TGCGCCAGCAGCCCCCCTCCGCTCGGTGAGCAGTTCTTC. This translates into CASSPPPLGEQFF.

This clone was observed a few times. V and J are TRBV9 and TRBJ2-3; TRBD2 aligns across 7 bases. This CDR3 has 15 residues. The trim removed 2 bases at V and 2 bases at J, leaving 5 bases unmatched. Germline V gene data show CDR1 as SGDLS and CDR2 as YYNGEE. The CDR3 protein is CASSVVAGDTDTQYF. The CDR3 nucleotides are TGTGCCAGCAGCGTGGTGGCGGGAGACACAGATACGCAGTATTTT.

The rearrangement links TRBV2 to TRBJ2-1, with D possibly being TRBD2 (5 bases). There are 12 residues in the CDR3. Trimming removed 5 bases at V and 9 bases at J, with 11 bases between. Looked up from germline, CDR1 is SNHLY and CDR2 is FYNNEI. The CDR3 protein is CASSRESSEQFF. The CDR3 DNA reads TGTGCCAGCAGTAGGGAGTCAAGTGAGCAGTTCTTC. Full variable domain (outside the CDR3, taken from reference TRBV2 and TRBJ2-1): EPEVTQTPSHQVTQMGQEVILRCVPISNHLYFYWYRQILGQKVEFLVSFYNNEISEKSEIFDDQFSVERPDGSNFTLKIRSTKLEDSAMYFCASSRESSEQFFGPGTRLTVL.

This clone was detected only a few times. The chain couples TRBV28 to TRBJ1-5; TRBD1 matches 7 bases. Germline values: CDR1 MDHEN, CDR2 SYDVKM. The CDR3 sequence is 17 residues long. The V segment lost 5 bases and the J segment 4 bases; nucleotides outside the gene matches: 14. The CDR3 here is CASSLRQGVLGNQPQHF. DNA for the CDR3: TGTGCCAGCAGTCTGCGACAGGGCGTCCTGGGGAATCAGCCCCAGCATTTT.

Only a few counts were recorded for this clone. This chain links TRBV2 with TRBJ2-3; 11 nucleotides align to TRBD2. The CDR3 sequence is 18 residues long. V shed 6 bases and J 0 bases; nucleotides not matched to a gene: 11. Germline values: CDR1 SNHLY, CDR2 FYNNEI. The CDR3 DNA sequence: TGTGCCAGCAGCCGCATCGGACGGACTAGCGGGAGCACAGATACGCAGTATTTT. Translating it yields CASSRIGRTSGSTDTQYF.

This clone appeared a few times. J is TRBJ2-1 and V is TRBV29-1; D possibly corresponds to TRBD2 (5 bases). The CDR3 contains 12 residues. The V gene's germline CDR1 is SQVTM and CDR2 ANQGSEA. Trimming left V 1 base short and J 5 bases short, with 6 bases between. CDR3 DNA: TGCAGCGTTGAAGCGGGGAACAATGAGCAGTTCTTC. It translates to CSVEAGNNEQFF.

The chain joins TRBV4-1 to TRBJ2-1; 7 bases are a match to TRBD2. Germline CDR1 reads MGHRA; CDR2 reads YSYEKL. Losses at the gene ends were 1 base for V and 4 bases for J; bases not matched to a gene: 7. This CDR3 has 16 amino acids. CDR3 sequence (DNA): TGCGCCAGCAGCCAAGGGCGGACTAGTCTTTACAATGAGCAGTTCTTC. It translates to CASSQGRTSLYNEQFF.

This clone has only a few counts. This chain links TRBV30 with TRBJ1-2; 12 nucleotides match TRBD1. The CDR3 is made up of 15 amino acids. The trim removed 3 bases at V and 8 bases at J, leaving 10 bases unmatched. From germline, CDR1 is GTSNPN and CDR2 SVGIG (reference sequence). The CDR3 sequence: CAWRITGTGGLGYTF. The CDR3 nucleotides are TGTGCCTGGAGGATAACCGGGACAGGGGGCCTCGGCTACACCTTC.

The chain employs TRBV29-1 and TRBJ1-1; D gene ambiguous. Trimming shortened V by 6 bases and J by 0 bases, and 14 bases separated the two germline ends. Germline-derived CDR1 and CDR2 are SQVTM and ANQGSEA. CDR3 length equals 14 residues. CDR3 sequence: CSVAGSPMNTEAFF. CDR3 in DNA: TGCAGCGTGGCCGGGTCACCTATGAACACTGAAGCTTTCTTT. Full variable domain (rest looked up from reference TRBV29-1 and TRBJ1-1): SAVISQKPSRDICQRGTSLTIQCQVDSQVTMMFWYRQQPGQSLTLIATANQGSEATYESGFVIDKFPISRPNLTFSTLTVSNMSPEDSSIYLCSVAGSPMNTEAFFGQGTRLTVV.

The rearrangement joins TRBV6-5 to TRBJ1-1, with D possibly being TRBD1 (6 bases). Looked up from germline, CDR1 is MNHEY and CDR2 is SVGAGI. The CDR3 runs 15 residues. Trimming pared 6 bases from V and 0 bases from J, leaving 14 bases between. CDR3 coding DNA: TGTGCCAGCAGCCAAATACAGGGAGTGAACACTGAAGCTTTCTTT. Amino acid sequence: CASSQIQGVNTEAFF.

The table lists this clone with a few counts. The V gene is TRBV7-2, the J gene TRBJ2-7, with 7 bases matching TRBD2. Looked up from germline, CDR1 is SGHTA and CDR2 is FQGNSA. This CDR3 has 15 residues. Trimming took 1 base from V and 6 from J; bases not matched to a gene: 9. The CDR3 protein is CASSLVGGRLSEQYF. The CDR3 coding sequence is TGTGCCAGCAGCTTAGTTGGCGGGAGATTGAGCGAGCAGTACTTC.

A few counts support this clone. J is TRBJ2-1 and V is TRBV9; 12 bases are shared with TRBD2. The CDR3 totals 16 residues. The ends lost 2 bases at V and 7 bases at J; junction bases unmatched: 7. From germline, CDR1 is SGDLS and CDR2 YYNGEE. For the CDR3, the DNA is TGTGCCAGCAGCGTCAACCCGACTAGCGGGAGTAATGAGCAGTTCTTC. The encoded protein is CASSVNPTSGSNEQFF.